This is a list of T cell receptor beta chains from one sample in a study of identical twins. TCRdb reprocessed the 5' RACE reads via MiXCR and lists one record per CDR3 protein. The sample consists of 570,000 or so distinct CDR3 sequences, 9.5% to 10% of them appearing once. These data were likewise used in another study, on yellow fever vaccine responses in identical twins.

The sample taken for sequencing was PBMCs. Source of these receptors: a woman aged 18-30 years in good health. Both conserved end residues are part of each CDR3. A D gene is named only where the DNA matches it firmly. Clone size is not always given. Where it is, it says once, few, many or a class for expanded clones.

TRBV7-2,-,TRBJ2-1,17,TRBD2,TGTGCCAGCAGCCCTCATGGGAGGGCAAGCTCCTACAATGAGCAGTTCTTC,CASSPHGRASSYNEQFF
TRBV11-2,-,TRBJ1-2,15,TRBD1,TGTGCCAGCACCCCAACCGGGACAGGGCGATATGGCTACACCTTC,CASTPTGTGRYGYTF
TRBV6-1,-,TRBJ2-7,15,-,TGTGCCAGCAGCCCCCCAACCCAGCCAGGGTACGAGCAGTACTTC,CASSPPTQPGYEQYF
TRBV6-4,few,TRBJ1-6,15,-,TGTGCCAGCAGTGACACCGCGGGGGGTAATTCACCCCTCCACTTT,CASSDTAGGNSPLHF
TRBV6-1,-,TRBJ2-2,14,-,TGTGCCAGCAGGTCTAACCGAGACACCGGGGAGCTGTTTTTT,CASRSNRDTGELFF
TRBV28,-,TRBJ1-6,14,-,TGTGCCAGCCGGACCGGAGGATATAATTCACCCCTCCACTTT,CASRTGGYNSPLHF
TRBV29-1,many,TRBJ2-7,16,-,TGCAGCGTTGAAGATCGCGGCCGGGGTGAATTATACGAGCAGTACTTC,CSVEDRGRGELYEQYF
TRBV20-1,few,TRBJ2-5,15,-,TGCAGTGCTAGAGTCCTAACCCTGAACCAAGAGACCCAGTACTTC,CSARVLTLNQETQYF
TRBV7-8,-,TRBJ2-5,14,TRBD1,TGTGCCAGCAGCTTGACAGGGGTAGTGGAGACCCAGTACTTC,CASSLTGVVETQYF
TRBV20-1,-,TRBJ2-2,16,TRBD1,TGCAGTGCTAGACAGAGACAGGGGGTGAACACCGGGGAGCTGTTTTTT,CSARQRQGVNTGELFF